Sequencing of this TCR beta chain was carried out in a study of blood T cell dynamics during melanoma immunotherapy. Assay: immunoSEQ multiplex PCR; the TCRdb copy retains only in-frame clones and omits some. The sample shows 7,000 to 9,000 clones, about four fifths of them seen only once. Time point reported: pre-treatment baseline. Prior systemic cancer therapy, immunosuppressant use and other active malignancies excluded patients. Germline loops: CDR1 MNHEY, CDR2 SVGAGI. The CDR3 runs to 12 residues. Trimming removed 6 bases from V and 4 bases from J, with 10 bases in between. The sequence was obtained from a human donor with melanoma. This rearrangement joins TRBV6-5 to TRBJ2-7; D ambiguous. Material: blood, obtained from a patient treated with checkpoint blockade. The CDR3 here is CASSPGPYEQYF. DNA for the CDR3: TGTGCCAGCAGCCCGGGCCCGTACGAGCAGTACTTC.